Ten or more counts support the clone carrying this TCR beta chain. Per the germline V gene, CDR1 is MNHEY and CDR2 is SMNVEV (reference sequence). The CDR3 covers 15 residues. V was clipped by 7 bases and J by 2 bases; unmatched bases: 3. TCRbeta library preparation incorporated unique molecular identifiers. TCRdb re-called the PCR reads with MiXCR, one entry per CDR3 protein. The table has 70,000 or so distinct CDR3 sequences, 11% seen once. The data are from a study of T-cell reconstitution after alpha-beta-depleted transplantation in children. The TCR comes from a boy aged 10-17 years with acute myeloid leukemia, due to receive a stem cell transplant. The sequenced sample was PBMCs, obtained before TCRalphabeta/CD19-depleted stem cell transplant. The chain links TRBV27 to TRBJ2-2; 11 positions match TRBD2. In DNA, the CDR3 is TGTGCCAGCACCCTAGCGGGGGGTAACACCGGGGAGCTGTTTTTT. This encodes CASTLAGGNTGELFF.